This T cell receptor beta chain comes out of a study of shared clonotypes between healthy human individuals. Whole-study context: The plates for each donor numbered three CD4 naive, three CD4 memory, two CD8 naive and one CD8 memory. Study results and caveats: Naive CD4 clonotype sharing across several donors was about 5%.

Terminally differentiated effector memory CD45RA+ cells were left out of the naive CD8 fraction, which was CD45RO-negative and positively selected for CCR7. There were no recent acute infections or vaccinations among the donors, who were healthy HIV-negative adults. Concerning this clone: Its antigen remains unidentified.

Germline values: CDR1 SEHNR, CDR2 FQNEAQ (reference sequence). J lost 7 bases, V lost 5 bases, and 17 bases had no gene match. The CDR3 loop spans 18 amino acids. This table comes from immunoSEQ multiplex PCR, and its TCRdb copy is limited to in-frame clones, with some not included. This sample has around 2,000,000 clones, with over 85% found just once. The clonotype was recovered from a man aged 18 to 30 in good health. Sample: naive CD8+ T cells sorted from blood. The chain carries TRBV7-9 and TRBJ1-4; 9 nucleotides agree with TRBD1. The CDR3 reads CASSPQRTGVLGSEKLFF. The CDR3 DNA sequence: TGTGCCAGCAGCCCACAAAGGACAGGGGTTTTGGGTAGTGAAAAACTGTTTTTT.